This TCR beta chain derives from a study of blood T cell repertoires in COVID-19. Study as a whole: Researchers got acute and convalescent COVID-19 samples from the United States, Italy and Spain. The analysed material was cDNA or gDNA that came from T cells, B-cell-depleted T cells, or PBMCs.

The Seattle site enrolled patients during active infection and followed them longitudinally. The protocol was immunoSEQ multiplex PCR, while the TCRdb copy is restricted to in-frame clones and leaves out a portion. The sample yields approximately 460,000 clones, roughly 89% seen once. The sample was peripheral blood. The sequence came from a man between 18 and 29 years old with COVID-19, enrolled during active disease.

The chain's CDR3 is CARSPDRGDEQYF. CDR3 in DNA: TGTGCCAGAAGCCCGGACAGGGGCGACGAGCAGTACTTC. The gene calls are TRBV5-3 and TRBJ2-7; 9 positions match TRBD1. TRBV5-3 is identified as an open reading frame with a role that is uncertain. This CDR3 is 13 amino acids long. Trimming at V came to 4 bases and at J to 5 bases, leaving 4 bases not matched to a gene.